The next 9 T cell receptor beta chains were all read from a single sample in a study of CD8+ T cells in alopecia areata. Extracted from the samples, RNA was reverse transcribed into cDNA to serve as the sequencing template. Generated by immunoSEQ multiplex PCR, the TCRdb table keeps only in-frame clones and is missing some. This table holds about 64,000 clones, roughly 50% found once. Treatment given: oral pan-JAK inhibitor, 5-10 mg twice daily. Source: CD8+ T cells sorted from blood, taken at roughly week 36, from a patient treated with tofacitinib. The receptors shown here come from a human donor with alopecia areata.

The V gene is TRBV28, the J gene TRBJ2-5; no firm D call. CDR1 and CDR2 (germline): MDHEN, SYDVKM. Trimming took 4 bases from V and 5 from J, leaving 8 bases between them. The CDR3 is 12 amino acids. The CDR3 region has the DNA TGTGCCAGCAGTTCCCCCGGTGAGACCCAGTACTTC. Its translation is CASSSPGETQYF. Supplemented by reference TRBV28 and TRBJ2-5, the full variable domain reads DVKVTQSSRYLVKRTGEKVFLECVQDMDHENMFWYRQDPGLGLRLIYFSYDVKMKEKGDIPEGYSVSREKKERFSLILESASTNQTSMYLCASSSPGETQYFGPGTRLLVL.

J is TRBJ1-2 and V is TRBV19; D gene ambiguous. Trimming removed 5 bases from V and 4 bases from J, with 5 bases in between. The CDR3 sequence is 11 residues long. Germline assignment: CDR1 LNHDA and CDR2 SQIVND (reference sequence). The CDR3 protein is CASSPGYGYTF. DNA of the CDR3: TGTGCCAGTAGTCCCGGCTATGGCTACACCTTC. Variable domain in full (rest from reference TRBV19 and TRBJ1-2): DGGITQSPKYLFRKEGQNVTLSCEQNLNHDAMYWYRQDPGQGLRLIYYSQIVNDFQKGDIAEGYSVSREKKESFPLTVTSAQKNPTAFYLCASSPGYGYTFGSGTRLTVV.

V usage is TRBV7-3 and J usage is TRBJ2-5; TRBD2 matches at 8 bases. Germline assignment: CDR1 SGHTA and CDR2 FQGTGA. The length of the CDR3 is 13 residues. V shed 3 bases, J shed 8 bases, and the junction held 5 bases outside the gene matches. The CDR3 protein is CASSFTSGSTQYF. CDR3 DNA sequence: TGTGCCAGCAGCTTTACTAGCGGCTCAACCCAGTACTTC.

This clone was found a few times. As DNA, the CDR3 is TGCAGCGTTGAAGATAGAGAAGGGAACACCGGGGAGCTGTTTTTT. It codes for CSVEDREGNTGELFF. The V gene is TRBV29-1, the J gene TRBJ2-2, with D hard to call. Germline V gene lookup returns CDR1 SQVTM and CDR2 ANQGSEA. The length of the CDR3 is 15 residues. Deletions cut 0 bases from V and 1 base from J, with 9 bases between.

This sequence joins TRBV5-8 and TRBJ1-2, with D unclear. Germline loops: CDR1 SGHTS, CDR2 YDEGEE. V was clipped by 0 bases and J by 6 bases, with 12 bases between them. The CDR3 spans 14 residues. The CDR3 spells CASSLDPGSDGYTF. CDR3 bases: TGTGCCAGCAGCTTGGACCCGGGGTCTGATGGCTACACCTTC.

The J gene is TRBJ2-4, the V gene TRBV7-9; no clear D. V lost 3 bases and J 5 bases, leaving 5 bases between the germline ends. The CDR3 is 12 residues long. The germline CDR1 and CDR2 sequences are SEHNR and FQNEAQ (reference sequence). The CDR3, as DNA: TGTGCCAGCAGCTTTGGGGAAAACATTCAGTACTTC. This encodes CASSFGENIQYF.

This clone was observed a handful of times. This sample also contains other DNA sequences that code for the same CDR3. The chain joins TRBV29-1 to TRBJ2-7; 9 positions agree with TRBD1. The CDR3 totals 12 residues. V lost 6 bases and J lost 2; bases outside the gene matches: 2. Germline V gives CDR1 SQVTM, CDR2 ANQGSEA. The CDR3 here is CSVRQGAYEQYF. DNA for the CDR3: TGCAGCGTACGACAGGGGGCCTACGAGCAGTACTTC.

The table lists this clone with a few counts. The rearrangement uses TRBV7-9 and TRBJ1-4, with 9 bases lining up with TRBD1. CDR1 and CDR2 (germline): SEHNR, FQNEAQ (reference sequence). The V gene end was trimmed by 5 bases and the J gene end by 11 bases; junction bases not matched to a gene: 6. The CDR3 runs to 13 residues. The CDR3 is CASSPWTGVKLFF. The CDR3 DNA reads as TGTGCCAGCAGCCCCTGGACAGGGGTCAAACTGTTTTTT.

This clone was seen more than once but under ten times. Other DNA sequences in this specimen translate into the identical CDR3. The chain uses TRBV9 and TRBJ2-5, with 8 bases that match TRBD2. V dropped 0 bases and J dropped 4; count of bases not matched to a gene: 5. Germline V gene sequence: CDR1 SGDLS, CDR2 YYNGEE. This CDR3 spans 15 amino acids. CDR3 sequence: CASSVGSGSGETQYF. In DNA form, the CDR3 reads TGTGCCAGCAGCGTAGGGAGCGGGAGCGGAGAGACCCAGTACTTC. Combining the CDR3 with reference TRBV9 and TRBJ2-5 gives the whole variable domain DSGVTQTPKHLITATGQRVTLRCSPRSGDLSVYWYQQSLDQGLQFLIQYYNGEERAKGNILERFSAQQFPDLHSELNLSSLELGDSALYFCASSVGSGSGETQYFGPGTRLLVL.